This TCR beta chain was found in a study of CD8+CD57+ T cells in acquired aplastic anemia. Study overall: Yields of DNA that came from sorted CD4+ and CD8+ cells averaged about 2.9 ug.

Only patients with CD8+CD57+ cell expansion on flow cytometry were chosen for sequencing. V dropped 0 bases and J dropped 15 bases, with 20 bases sitting between them. Germline V CDR1 and CDR2: SGDLS, YYNGEE. The CDR3 is 14 residues long. The template for TCR beta VDJ and CDR3 sequence profiling was genomic DNA. In TCRdb, the reads were re-called with MiXCR into one record per CDR3 protein. The data show approximately 250,000 distinct CDR3 sequences, roughly 82% seen once. Material: sorted CD4+, CD8+, or CD8+CD57+ T cells (not recorded which) from PBMCs. This sequence was found in a human donor with aplastic anemia. The genes are TRBV9 and TRBJ2-3, with TRBD2 as a possible D gene (6 bases). CDR3 sequence reads: CASSVAGDTQSFYF. CDR3 nucleotide sequence: TGTGCCAGCAGCGTAGCGGGAGATACGCAGTCTTTTTATTTT.